Presented here are 18 T cell receptor beta chains from one specimen sequenced in a study of T cells after yellow fever vaccination (dated by TCRdb to the late 2010s). Libraries were made using 5' RACE. Sequenced using an Illumina HiSeq 2500. Using fastp at Q25 and MiXCR, TCRdb reprocessed the public reads and kept productive beta chains. Rows are unified per CDR3 protein, each entry keeping the most common DNA and genes. For this sample there are a few hundred thousand distinct CDR3 sequences; around 6.8% appear just once. Of the sample, roughly a sixth is held by the ten largest clones. The treatment or condition label, as the study defines it: live attenuated yellow fever vaccine strain. The sequencing used PBMCs, collected approximately 47 days after the first yellow fever vaccination. These TCRs come from a man younger than 35 who received the YFV17D yellow fever vaccine.

At least ten counts were recorded for this clonotype. The rearrangement joins TRBV7-9 to TRBJ2-3; possibly TRBD1 or TRBD2 for D (5 bases each). Looked up from germline, CDR1 is SEHNR and CDR2 is FQNEAQ (reference sequence). The V and J ends lost 5 bases and 0 bases respectively, with 9 bases between them. CDR3 size: 14 residues. The CDR3 sequence: CASSEGLSTDTQYF. The CDR3 DNA reads TGTGCCAGCAGCGAGGGGCTTAGCACAGATACGCAGTATTTT.

The chain uses TRBV6-2 or TRBV6-3 and TRBJ2-5, with D perhaps assigned TRBD1 or TRBD2 (6 bases each). CDR3 length: 13 amino acids. CDR1 MNHEY and CDR2 SVGEGT come from the germline V gene. V lost 7 bases and J lost 4, with 13 bases in between. CDR3 sequence reads: CASIGGGSETQYF. In DNA, the CDR3 is TGTGCCAGCATCGGAGGGGGGTCAGAGACCCAGTACTTC.

The chain links TRBV7-9 to TRBJ1-2; D may be TRBD1 (5 bases). CDR3 length: 16 residues. In germline, CDR1 is SEHNR, CDR2 FQNEAQ (reference sequence). Deletions cut 5 bases from V and 7 bases from J, with 23 bases between. CDR3: CASSASLTEIIGGYTF. The CDR3 bases are TGTGCCAGCAGCGCCTCTCTGACAGAAATTATAGGTGGCTACACCTTC.

The sample holds a few counts of this clonotype. V and J are TRBV6-4 and TRBJ2-3; TRBD2 is a possible D gene (5 bases). The CDR3 extends over 15 amino acids. Germline V lookup: CDR1 MRHNA, CDR2 SNTAGT. V dropped 0 bases and J dropped 2 bases, with 9 bases sitting between them. In DNA form, the CDR3 reads TGTGCCAGCAGTGACTCGAGTCGGGACACAGATACGCAGTATTTT. Protein product: CASSDSSRDTDTQYF.

As DNA, the CDR3 is TGTGCCAGCAGCGTCGGGACAGGGGGGAGCGGGGAGCTGTTTTTT. It translates to CASSVGTGGSGELFF. V is TRBV9 and J is TRBJ2-2; 11 bases line up with TRBD1. Per the germline V gene, CDR1 is SGDLS and CDR2 is YYNGEE. The V segment lost 2 bases and the J segment 7 bases; nucleotides outside the gene matches: 4. The CDR3 is 15 amino acids.

The table lists this clonotype with a few counts. The chain links TRBV20-1 to TRBJ2-3, with 7 bases lining up with TRBD1. J was trimmed by 3 bases and V by 0 bases; bases with no gene match: 9. This CDR3 comprises 16 residues. Germline V gives CDR1 DFQATT, CDR2 SNEGSKA (reference sequence). CDR3 nucleotides: TGCAGTGCTAGAGAAGATTCAGGGGGAATTACAGATACGCAGTATTTT. This codes for CSAREDSGGITDTQYF.

This clonotype was seen a handful of times. The chain combines TRBV30 with TRBJ1-2; no definite D call. There are 11 residues in the CDR3. Germline values: CDR1 GTSNPN, CDR2 SVGIG (reference sequence). V was pared by 2 bases and J by 8 bases, with 9 bases between. CDR3 loop: CAWSPQRGYTF. The CDR3 bases are TGTGCCTGGAGTCCTCAGCGAGGCTACACCTTC.

Ten or more counts support this clonotype. This chain joins TRBV2 and TRBJ1-6; 8 bases are a match to TRBD1. The length of the CDR3 is 13 residues. With 4 bases clipped from V and 9 bases from J, the junction kept 2 bases outside the gene matches. Looked up from germline, CDR1 is SNHLY and CDR2 is FYNNEI. In DNA form, the CDR3 reads TGTGCCAGCAGTGGACAGGGGTCTTCACCCCTCCACTTT. Protein: CASSGQGSSPLHF.

At least ten counts were recorded for this clonotype. The chain joins TRBV7-3 to TRBJ2-2; the D gene is possibly TRBD2 (5 bases). V was clipped by 5 bases and J by 1 base, with 14 bases between them. CDR3 size: 16 residues. Germline V gene lookup returns CDR1 SGHTA and CDR2 FQGTGA. The CDR3 coding sequence is TGTGCCAGCAGCCGAGGCCCCGCGGGGAACACCGGGGAGCTGTTTTTT. It is translated as CASSRGPAGNTGELFF.

The rearrangement uses TRBV28 and TRBJ1-1; 8 bases agree with TRBD1. This CDR3 comprises 17 residues. Germline-derived CDR1 and CDR2 are MDHEN and SYDVKM. The J segment lost 1 base and the V segment lost 3 bases, leaving 10 bases of the junction unmatched. CDR3 sequence reads: CASSFPQGAGPNTEAFF. The DNA for the CDR3 is TGTGCCAGCAGTTTCCCCCAGGGGGCAGGACCGAACACTGAAGCTTTCTTT. Variable domain in full (rest from reference TRBV28 and TRBJ1-1): DVKVTQSSRYLVKRTGEKVFLECVQDMDHENMFWYRQDPGLGLRLIYFSYDVKMKEKGDIPEGYSVSREKKERFSLILESASTNQTSMYLCASSFPQGAGPNTEAFFGQGTRLTVV.

This clonotype was seen a handful of times. The chain couples TRBV7-2 to TRBJ2-3; no clear D. In germline, CDR1 is SGHTA, CDR2 FQGNSA. V was cut by 1 base and J by 4 bases, with 9 bases left in between. This CDR3 is built from 14 residues. The CDR3 loop is CASSLEDPSDTQYF. CDR3 DNA sequence: TGTGCCAGCAGCTTAGAGGACCCATCAGATACGCAGTATTTT.

This clonotype was observed a handful of times. The chain has TRBV18 and TRBJ2-3, with 9 bases identical to TRBD1. Trimming removed 0 bases from V and 4 bases from J; junction bases left unmatched: 5. This CDR3 is built from 16 residues. Germline values: CDR1 KGHSH, CDR2 LQKENI. For the CDR3, the DNA is TGTGCCAGCTCACCACCTTTGGGACAGGGAGCAGATACGCAGTATTTT. Its translation: CASSPPLGQGADTQYF.

The rearrangement joins TRBV4-2 to TRBJ2-3; TRBD2 aligns across 7 bases. The V gene end was trimmed by 1 base and the J gene end by 2 bases; junction bases not matched to a gene: 12. In germline, CDR1 is LGHNA, CDR2 YNFKEQ. The CDR3 loop spans 18 amino acids. This CDR3 reads CASSQGSARSGDTDTQYF. CDR3 sequence (DNA): TGTGCCAGCAGCCAAGGCTCGGCCCGAAGCGGGGACACAGATACGCAGTATTTT.

This clonotype showed up many times. This chain connects TRBV6-5 to TRBJ2-2, with D tentatively TRBD2 (5 bases). Trimming removed 7 bases from V and 4 bases from J, with 10 bases in between. Germline V gene sequence: CDR1 MNHEY, CDR2 SVGAGI. This CDR3 spans 13 amino acids. The CDR3 sequence is CASTRRGTGELFF. The CDR3 nucleotides read TGTGCCAGCACCCGACGGGGCACCGGGGAGCTGTTTTTT.

This clonotype was observed a handful of times. V is TRBV29-1 and J is TRBJ2-6; TRBD1 or TRBD2 may be the D gene (5 bases each). The CDR3 has 16 residues. Germline assignment: CDR1 SQVTM and CDR2 ANQGSEA. V was trimmed by 3 bases and J by 0 bases, leaving 12 bases between them. In nucleotides, the CDR3 is TGCAGCGTTGAGGGGGTACCCAACTCTGGGGCCAACGTCCTGACTTTC. Its translation is CSVEGVPNSGANVLTF.

Only a few counts were recorded for this clonotype. V gene TRBV7-9 combines with J gene TRBJ2-3, with 8 bases aligning to TRBD2. The J segment lost 5 bases and the V segment lost 8 bases, leaving 6 bases of the junction unmatched. Germline V CDR1 and CDR2: SEHNR, FQNEAQ (reference sequence). The CDR3 length is 13 residues. CDR3 protein: CASEAGGEDTQYF. CDR3 sequence (DNA): TGTGCCAGCGAGGCGGGGGGTGAAGATACGCAGTATTTT.

This clonotype has just a few counts. The rearrangement links TRBV29-1 to TRBJ2-6; D remains unclear. Germline-derived CDR1 and CDR2 are SQVTM and ANQGSEA. V lost 3 bases to trimming and J lost 13 bases, with 10 bases between them. CDR3 length equals 11 residues. Written as DNA, the CDR3 is TGCAGCGTTGAGGGTTCCGGGGTCCTGACTTTC. Its protein product is CSVEGSGVLTF.

This clonotype turned up a few times. The chain joins TRBV2 to TRBJ2-1; possibly TRBD1 or TRBD2 for D (5 bases each). The CDR3 has 14 residues. Germline loops: CDR1 SNHLY, CDR2 FYNNEI. Trimming left V 6 bases short and J 4 bases short, with 13 bases between. CDR3 bases: TGTGCCAGCAGGAGGGGTAGCCGTTACAATGAGCAGTTCTTC. Its translation is CASRRGSRYNEQFF.